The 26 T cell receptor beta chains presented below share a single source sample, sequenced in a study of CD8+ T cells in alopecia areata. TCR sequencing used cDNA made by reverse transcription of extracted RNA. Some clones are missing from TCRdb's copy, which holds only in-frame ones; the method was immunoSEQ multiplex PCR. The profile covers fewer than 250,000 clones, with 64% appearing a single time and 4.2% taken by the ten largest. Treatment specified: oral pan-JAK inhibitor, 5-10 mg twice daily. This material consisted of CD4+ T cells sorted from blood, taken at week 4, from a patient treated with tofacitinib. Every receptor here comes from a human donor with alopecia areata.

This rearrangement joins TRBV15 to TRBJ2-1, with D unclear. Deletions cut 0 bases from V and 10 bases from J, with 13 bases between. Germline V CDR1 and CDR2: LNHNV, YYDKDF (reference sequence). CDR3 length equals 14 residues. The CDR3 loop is CATSRDPGLSEQFF. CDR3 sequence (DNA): TGTGCCACCAGCAGAGATCCGGGCCTTAGCGAGCAGTTCTTC.

The CDR3 DNA reads TGCGCCAGCAGCCAAGATGGGGGGGCTAGCGGGATTCAAGAGACCCAGTACTTC. It codes for CASSQDGGASGIQETQYF. The chain joins TRBV4-1 to TRBJ2-5; TRBD2 matches 9 bases. With V trimmed by 0 bases and J by 2 bases, 10 bases remained unmatched. The CDR3 runs to 18 residues. Germline V lookup: CDR1 MGHRA, CDR2 YSYEKL.

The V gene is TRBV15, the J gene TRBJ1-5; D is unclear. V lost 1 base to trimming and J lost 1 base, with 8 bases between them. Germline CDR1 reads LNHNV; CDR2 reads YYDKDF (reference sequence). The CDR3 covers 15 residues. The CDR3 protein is CATSRGTVSNQPQHF. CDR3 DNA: TGTGCCACCAGCAGAGGGACGGTAAGCAATCAGCCCCAGCATTTT.

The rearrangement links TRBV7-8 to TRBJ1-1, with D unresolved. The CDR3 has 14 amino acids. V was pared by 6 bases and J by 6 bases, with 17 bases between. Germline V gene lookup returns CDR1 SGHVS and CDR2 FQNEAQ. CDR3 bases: TGTGCCAGCAGTTCACCGTGGACTGGGGCTGAAGCTTTCTTT. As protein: CASSSPWTGAEAFF.

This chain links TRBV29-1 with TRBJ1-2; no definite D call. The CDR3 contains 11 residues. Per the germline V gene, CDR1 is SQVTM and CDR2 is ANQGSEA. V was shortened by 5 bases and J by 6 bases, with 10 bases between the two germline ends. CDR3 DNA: TGCAGCGTTCGGAGGGTCGATGGCTACACCTTC. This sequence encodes CSVRRVDGYTF.

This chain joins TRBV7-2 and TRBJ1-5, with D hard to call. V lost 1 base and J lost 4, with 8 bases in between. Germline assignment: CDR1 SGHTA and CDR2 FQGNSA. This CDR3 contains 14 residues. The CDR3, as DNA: TGTGCCAGCAGCTTAGAAAATGGGAATCAGCCCCAGCATTTT. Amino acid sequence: CASSLENGNQPQHF. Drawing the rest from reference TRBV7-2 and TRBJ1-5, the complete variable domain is GAGVSQSPSNKVTEKGKDVELRCDPISGHTALYWYRQSLGQGLEFLIYFQGNSAPDKSGLPSDRFSAERTGGSVSTLTIQRTQQEDSAVYLCASSLENGNQPQHFGDGTRLSIL.

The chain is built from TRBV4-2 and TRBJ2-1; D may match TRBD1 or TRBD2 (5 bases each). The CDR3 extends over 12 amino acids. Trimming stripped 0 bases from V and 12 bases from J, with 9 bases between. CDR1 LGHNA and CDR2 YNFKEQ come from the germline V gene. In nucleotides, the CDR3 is TGTGCCAGCAGCCAAGAGGGGGAGAGGCAGTTCTTC. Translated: CASSQEGERQFF.

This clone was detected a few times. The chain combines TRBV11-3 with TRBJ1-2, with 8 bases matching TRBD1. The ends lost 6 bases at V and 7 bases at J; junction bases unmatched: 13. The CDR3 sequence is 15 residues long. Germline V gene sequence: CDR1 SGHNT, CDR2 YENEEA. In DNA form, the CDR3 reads TGTGCCAGCAGTTCTAACTCTGGACAGGGAGGTGGCTACACCTTC. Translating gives CASSSNSGQGGGYTF.

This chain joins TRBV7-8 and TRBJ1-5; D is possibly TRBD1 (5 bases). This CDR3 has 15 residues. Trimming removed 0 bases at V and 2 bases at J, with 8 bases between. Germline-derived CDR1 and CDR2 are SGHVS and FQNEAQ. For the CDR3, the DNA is TGTGCCAGCAGCTTAGCGGCCAGGGGCAATCAGCCCCAGCATTTT. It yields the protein CASSLAARGNQPQHF.

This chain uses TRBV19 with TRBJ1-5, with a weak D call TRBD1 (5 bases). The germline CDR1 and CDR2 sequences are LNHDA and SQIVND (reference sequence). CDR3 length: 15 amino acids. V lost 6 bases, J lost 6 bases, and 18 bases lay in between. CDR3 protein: CASRSQGRNRQPQHF. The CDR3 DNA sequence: TGTGCCAGTAGATCCCAGGGTAGGAACCGTCAGCCCCAGCATTTT.

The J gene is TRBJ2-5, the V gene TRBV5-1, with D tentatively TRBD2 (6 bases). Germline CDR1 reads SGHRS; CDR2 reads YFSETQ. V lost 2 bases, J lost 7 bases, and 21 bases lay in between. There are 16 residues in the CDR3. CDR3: CASSLNGAGVGGTQYF. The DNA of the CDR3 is TGCGCCAGCAGCTTAAACGGAGCAGGAGTCGGGGGGACCCAGTACTTC.

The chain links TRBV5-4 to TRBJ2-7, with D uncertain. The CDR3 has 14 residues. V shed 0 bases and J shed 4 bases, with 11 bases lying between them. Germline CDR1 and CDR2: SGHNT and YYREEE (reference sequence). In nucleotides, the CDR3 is TGTGCCAGCAGCTTGGCGGACGGAAGATACGAGCAGTACTTC. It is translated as CASSLADGRYEQYF.

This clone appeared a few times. In DNA, the CDR3 is TGTGCCAGCAGCTTAAGTGGGGTTGAGCAGTTCTTC. This codes for CASSLSGVEQFF. The gene calls are TRBV7-2 and TRBJ2-1, with D unresolved. The ends were cut back, 2 bases at V and 9 bases at J, with 8 bases in the middle. This CDR3 has 12 amino acids. Germline CDR1 and CDR2: SGHTA and FQGNSA.

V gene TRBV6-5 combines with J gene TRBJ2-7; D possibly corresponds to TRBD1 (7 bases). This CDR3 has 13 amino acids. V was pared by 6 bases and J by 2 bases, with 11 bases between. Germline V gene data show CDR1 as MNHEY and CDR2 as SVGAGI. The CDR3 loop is CASREGAPYEQYF. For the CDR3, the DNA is TGTGCCAGCAGGGAGGGGGCCCCCTACGAGCAGTACTTC.

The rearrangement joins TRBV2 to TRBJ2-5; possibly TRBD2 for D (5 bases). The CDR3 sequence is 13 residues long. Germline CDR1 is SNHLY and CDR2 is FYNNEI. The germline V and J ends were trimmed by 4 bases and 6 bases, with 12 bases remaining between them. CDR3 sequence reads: CASSVSGEKTQYF. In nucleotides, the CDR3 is TGTGCCAGCAGTGTGTCTGGGGAGAAGACCCAGTACTTC.

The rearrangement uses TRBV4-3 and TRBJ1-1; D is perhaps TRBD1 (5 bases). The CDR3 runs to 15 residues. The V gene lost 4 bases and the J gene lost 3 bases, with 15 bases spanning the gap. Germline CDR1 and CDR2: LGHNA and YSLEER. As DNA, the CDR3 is TGCGCCAGCAGCCGAAGGTCGGGGGATGACACTGAAGCTTTCTTT. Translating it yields CASSRRSGDDTEAFF.

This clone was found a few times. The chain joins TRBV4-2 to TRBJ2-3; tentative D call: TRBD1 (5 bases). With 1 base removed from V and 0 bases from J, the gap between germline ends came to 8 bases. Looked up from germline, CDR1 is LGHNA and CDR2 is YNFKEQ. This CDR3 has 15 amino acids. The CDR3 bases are TGTGCCAGCAGCCAAGGACCAGGGAGCACAGATACGCAGTATTTT. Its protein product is CASSQGPGSTDTQYF.

The CDR3 coding sequence is TGTGCCAGCATAGGTTTTCGAGGCCATCAGCCCCAGCATTTT. Residues: CASIGFRGHQPQHF. This rearrangement joins TRBV6-1 to TRBJ1-5; D gene ambiguous. Trimming shortened V by 7 bases and J by 5 bases, and 15 bases separated the two germline ends. This CDR3 is 14 amino acids long. CDR1 MNHNS and CDR2 SASEGT come from the germline V gene.

CDR3 coding DNA: TGTGCCAGCAGTTTGAAGGGGTGGGCTGGAAACACCATATATTTT. Translating gives CASSLKGWAGNTIYF. The chain couples TRBV27 to TRBJ1-3; TRBD1 might be the D (5 bases). The CDR3 length is 15 residues. Deletions cut 3 bases from V and 2 bases from J, with 11 bases between. CDR1 and CDR2 from the germline V gene are MNHEY and SMNVEV (reference sequence).

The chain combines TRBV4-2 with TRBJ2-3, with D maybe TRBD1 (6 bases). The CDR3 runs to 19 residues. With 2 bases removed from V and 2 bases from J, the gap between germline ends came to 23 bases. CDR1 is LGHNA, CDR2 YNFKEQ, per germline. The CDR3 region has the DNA TGTGCCAGCAGCCAATCCCCCCAGGGGTTGGGATCAATCACAGATACGCAGTATTTT. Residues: CASSQSPQGLGSITDTQYF.

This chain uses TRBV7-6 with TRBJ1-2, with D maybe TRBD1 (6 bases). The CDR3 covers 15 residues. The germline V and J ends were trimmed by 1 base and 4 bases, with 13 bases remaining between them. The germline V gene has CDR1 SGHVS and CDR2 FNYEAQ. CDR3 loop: CASSLEQRGLYGYTF. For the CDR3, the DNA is TGTGCCAGCAGCTTAGAACAGCGGGGGCTCTATGGCTACACCTTC.

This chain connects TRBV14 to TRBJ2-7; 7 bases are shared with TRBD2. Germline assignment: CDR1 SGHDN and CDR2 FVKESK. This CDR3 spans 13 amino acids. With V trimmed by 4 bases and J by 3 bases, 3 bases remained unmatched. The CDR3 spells CASSPSGVYEQYF. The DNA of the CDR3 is TGTGCCAGCAGCCCGAGCGGGGTCTACGAGCAGTACTTC.

The CDR3 nucleotides read TGCAGCTGCCGGGACCCGGGCTACGAGCAGTACTTC. Protein product: CSCRDPGYEQYF. The rearrangement links TRBV29-1 to TRBJ2-7; D is tentatively TRBD1 or TRBD2 (5 bases each). The CDR3 totals 12 residues. V was pared by 8 bases and J by 3 bases, with 14 bases between. Germline-derived CDR1 and CDR2 are SQVTM and ANQGSEA.

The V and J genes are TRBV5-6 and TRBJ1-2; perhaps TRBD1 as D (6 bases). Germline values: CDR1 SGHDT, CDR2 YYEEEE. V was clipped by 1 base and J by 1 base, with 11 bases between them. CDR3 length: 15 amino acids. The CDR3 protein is CASSLTGQLNYGYTF. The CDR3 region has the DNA TGTGCCAGCAGCTTGACCGGACAGCTTAACTATGGCTACACCTTC.

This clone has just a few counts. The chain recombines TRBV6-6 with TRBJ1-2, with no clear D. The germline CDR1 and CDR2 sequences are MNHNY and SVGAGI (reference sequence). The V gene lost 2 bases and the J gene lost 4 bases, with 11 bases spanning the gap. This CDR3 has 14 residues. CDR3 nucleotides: TGTGCCAGCAGTTACCGAGAAGGGTTCTATGGCTACACCTTC. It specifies CASSYREGFYGYTF.

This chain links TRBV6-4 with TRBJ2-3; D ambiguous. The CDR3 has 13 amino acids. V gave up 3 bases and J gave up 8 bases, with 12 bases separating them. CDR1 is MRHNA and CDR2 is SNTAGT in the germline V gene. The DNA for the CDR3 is TGTGCCAGCAGTGATACAGTTTTAGGTACGCAGTATTTT. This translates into CASSDTVLGTQYF.